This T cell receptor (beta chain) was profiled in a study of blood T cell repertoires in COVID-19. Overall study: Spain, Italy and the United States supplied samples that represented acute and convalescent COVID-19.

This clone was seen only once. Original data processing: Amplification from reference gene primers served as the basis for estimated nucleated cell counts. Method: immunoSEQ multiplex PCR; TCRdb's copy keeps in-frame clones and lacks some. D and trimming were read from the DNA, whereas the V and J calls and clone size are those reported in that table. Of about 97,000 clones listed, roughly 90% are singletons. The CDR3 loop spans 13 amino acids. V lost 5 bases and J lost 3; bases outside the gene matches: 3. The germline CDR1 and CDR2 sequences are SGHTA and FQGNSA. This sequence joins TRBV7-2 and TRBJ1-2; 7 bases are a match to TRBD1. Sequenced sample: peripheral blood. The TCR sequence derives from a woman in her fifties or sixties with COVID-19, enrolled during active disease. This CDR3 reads CASSPGTDYGYTF. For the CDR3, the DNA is TGTGCCAGCAGCCCCGGGACAGACTATGGCTACACCTTC. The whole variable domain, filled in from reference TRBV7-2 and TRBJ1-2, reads GAGVSQSPSNKVTEKGKDVELRCDPISGHTALYWYRQSLGQGLEFLIYFQGNSAPDKSGLPSDRFSAERTGGSVSTLTIQRTQQEDSAVYLCASSPGTDYGYTFGSGTRLTVV.